The present TCR beta chain was sequenced within a study of blood T cell repertoires in COVID-19 (dated by TCRdb to the early 2020s). In the study overall: The collaborator samples originated in the United States, Italy and Spain and spanned the acute and convalescent phases of COVID-19. The prospective study material was composed of cDNA or gDNA derived from T cells, B-cell-depleted T cells, or PBMCs. Deeply sampled blood TCRbeta repertoires from subjects exposed to, actively infected with, or recovered from COVID-19 were included in the dataset. The repertoires were made available in a free public database intended to serve as a resource for research on the immune response to SARS-CoV-2. The samples were drawn from the first 160 participants of the ongoing ImmuneRACE study and from some 1,300 subjects provided by 6 global collaborators. The sample metadata nearly always contained a de-identified subject ID, COVID-19 status, age in years and sex. Where available, HLA class I and class II types were taken from metadata supplied by the sample provider and were not determined by assay-based typing. The investigation overall reported the following: Clinical and demographic metadata were provided uncurated, with the amount varying by source and participant.

The CDR3 numbers 16 residues from cysteine through phenylalanine. The retained sequence is limited to the CDR3, 48 bases, with the frame set at the first base. Turning to this clone: Its specific antigen is unknown. No much larger clone exists at a distance of one base, and base qualities are not known.

A second Seattle source provided samples from volunteer blood donors who had recovered from COVID-19. Collaborating institutions collected whole blood in K2EDTA tubes following their own protocols. For TCRbeta analysis, collaborators shipped samples in one of three forms: frozen whole blood, isolated PBMCs, or DNA extracted from either of those sample types. The immunoSEQ Assay, a bias-controlled multiplex PCR, was used to amplify TCRbeta CDR3 regions from genomic DNA. The authors' analysis ran thus. The number of nucleated cells in each sample was estimated by amplification of reference gene primers within the assay. To quantify the absolute abundance of each unique TCRbeta CDR3 rearrangement, sequence reads were collapsed and filtered. Productive Simpson clonality was computed per sample as the square root of Simpson's diversity index over productive rearrangements. This is the immuneACCESS table as TCRdb keeps it, with only in-frame sequences that have V and J called. A part of the clones is gone; compared with another copy, unresolved V genes explain less than half, and the rest is unexplained. V and J calls and clone size are given by that table; D and trimming were obtained from the DNA. This sample has a few hundred thousand clones in its table, and roughly 84% of those were observed once. 2.5% to 3.5% of the sample is in the top ten clones.

This chain is built from TRBV21-1 and TRBJ1-4. TRBV21-1 is termed a pseudogene. This clonotype originated in a man in his fifties who had recovered from COVID-19. Sequences were obtained from peripheral blood. The DNA sequence reads TGTGCCAGCAGCAAAGCGCTTTCTCTATGTCTTGAAAAACTGTTTTTT. Its coded protein is CASSKALSLCLEKLFF.